This T cell receptor beta chain stems from a study of cytomegalovirus exposure and HLA in healthy donors (dated by TCRdb to 2016 to 2017). About the study as a whole: An earlier analysis of roughly 610 of the donors reported 250 to 350 Gb of sequence data and around 110 million unique TCR beta sequences obtained from 150 million to 200 million T cells. Roughly 290 gigabases of sequencing data and tens of millions of unique TCR sequences made up an early release that covered around 640 HLA-typed donors. Of the 300 to 500 genotyped donors, 81% were placed in the genetic ancestry cluster associated with self-reported Caucasian donors. The study aimed to test whether cataloging public T cell receptors could reveal signatures of past pathogen exposure. The T cell repertoires of about 700 subjects were profiled by immunosequencing and related to cytomegalovirus serostatus. In addition to the first cohort of 666 subjects, a separate validation cohort of 130 or so different subjects was used. To predict cytomegalovirus infection status, the study brought together high-throughput TCR immunosequencing, statistical association of individual TCRs with disease status, and machine learning. A later analysis re-analyzed previously published TCR beta repertoires from several hundred donors and added high-resolution HLA genotyping to study TCR occurrence patterns. Rather than using new phenotypic data, the later analysis identified candidate immune exposures from TCR beta sequences and from how often those sequences occurred across donors. An earlier analysis of a few hundred of the donors applied high-throughput TCR beta sequencing to assess whether each TCR beta V gene segment acted as functional or pseudogenic. Donor age, sex, ethnicity and CMV serostatus were compiled together with the repertoire data. A later genetic analysis took genome-wide SNP genotypes for about 55% of the 666 donors and used that subset as a discovery cohort. All discovery cohort repertoires had been generated using a single sequencing platform. HLA typing covered class I and class II loci at four-digit resolution. Typing coverage differed by locus: A, B, C, DRB1 and DQB1 were typed in about 620-630 donors, DQA1 in about 500, DPA1 in some 610, and DPB1 in approximately 450. Because of strong linkage in the cohort, roughly five DR-DQ haplotypes were treated as single units for association and clustering. On average, around 240,000 unique TCR beta nucleotide sequences were sequenced per donor among fewer than 500 genotyped donors of the cohort, with about 17% of those sequences being non-productive. Study-wide conclusions, independent of this receptor: Cytomegalovirus status was reported to be diagnosed by the classifier with high specificity and sensitivity in both the original and validation cohorts. According to a later analysis, most CMV-associated TCR beta chains appeared to be HLA-restricted, and the HLA associations seemed to be driven largely by CMV exposure. The study gave a list of 150 to 200 TCR beta chains associated with cytomegalovirus. CMV serostatus was the only immune exposure information available for the cohort. According to a later analysis, TCR association rates differed among HLA loci, with DRB1 alleles showing the most associated TCRs and HLA-C alleles showing the fewest. In a later analysis, several top co-occurrence clusters were reported to appear linked to parvovirus B19, influenza, CMV and Epstein-Barr virus. Presence/absence analyses assumed roughly uniform sequencing depth across donors, an assumption that may not hold. In a later analysis, HLA-associated TCR beta chains were found to be more clonally expanded and to have lower generation probabilities than equally common non-associated chains. A further reported finding was that TCR beta sequences accurately predicted the HLA-A and HLA-B alleles for most subjects in the first cohort. Strong co-occurrence of HLA alleles, especially DR and DQ, made assigning TCR associations to individual alleles difficult. In an earlier analysis of some 500 of the donors, most TCR beta V segments appeared in productive rearrangements about 87% or about 30% of the time, broadly matching IMGT annotations. Because HLA typing was missing for some donors at each locus, association tests included only the typed subset. Some IMGT-functional V segments, including TRBV6-2 and TRBV6-3, could not be told apart with the 87-base-pair reads, so those segments were excluded. Seventeen rarely observed V segments, including chromosome 9 orphons, were excluded from the earlier analysis of several hundred of the donors because counts were too low. Most TCR sequences were seen in very few donors, while some public TCRs were found in many individuals. Compared with the approximately 700-donor mean, donors in an Asian-associated ancestry cluster had fewer N-insertions in productive TCRs, according to a later genetic analysis. In vitro tests confirmed that a few of the cytomegalovirus-associated TCR beta chains recognize cytomegalovirus antigens. Only TCR beta chains were sequenced in this cohort, and the absence of alpha or paired-chain data limited detectable features. The authors suggested that the approach could potentially be extended to other disease states and immunological phenotypes. Linkage disequilibrium might explain the correlated functional status among segregating V segments, but an unknown experimental factor could not be excluded. A cluster of highly shared sequence variants was judged likely to be a technical artifact of the sequencing pipeline. V-gene and J-gene trimming of TCR beta chains was associated with a missense DCLRE1C variant in a later genetic analysis, and the association was replicated in an independent cohort. At a false discovery rate of 0.05, a later analysis linked 15,000 to 20,000 TCR beta sequences to specific HLA alleles.

From a lookup of the germline V gene, CDR1 and CDR2 are SGDLS and YYNGEE. After removal of 0 bases from V and 3 bases from J, the junction retains 1 base not matched to a gene. From the cysteine up to the phenylalanine, the CDR3 has a length of 16 residues. This entry keeps only the CDR3 DNA: 48 bases, framed from base 1. A note on this clone: No antigen is known for it. No base quality information exists; no much larger clone differs at one position.

Libraries came from the immunoSEQ multiplex PCR assay. For the multiplex PCR, a mixture combining 60 forward primers for TCR Vbeta segments and 13 reverse primers for TCR Jbeta segments was used. A multiplex PCR assay on genomic DNA amplified the CDR3 region of rearranged TCR beta genes. Amplified TCR beta libraries were sequenced as 87-base-pair reads on the Illumina HiSeq System. As for the authors' bioinformatics: A later analysis tallied 75 million to 95 million unique TCR beta chains across the 640 or so repertoires, and about 12 million of those chains were shared by two or more donors. A nearest-neighbor algorithm error-corrected the raw reads and collapsed the reads into unique sequences, merging closely related sequences to remove PCR and sequencing errors. CDR3 sequences were aligned to IMGT reference sequences to assign V, D and J gene segments. Each retained sequence needed at least a six-nucleotide match to both a V gene segment and a J gene segment. Rearrangements were called productive when the CDR3 lacked stop codons and stayed in frame with V and J; all others were non-productive. CDR3 was defined by IMGT convention, running from the second conserved V-encoded cysteine to the conserved J-encoded phenylalanine. In an earlier analysis of around 600 of the donors, sequences lacking an unambiguous match to a single V gene segment were excluded. An earlier analysis of under 750 of the donors called V segments functional above 56.7% productive rearrangements and segregating when the between-donor standard deviation exceeded 5%. A statistical classification framework was built for diagnosing cytomegalovirus status from the catalog of TCR beta chain sequences. In a later analysis, TCR nucleotide sequences were compared against IMGT/GENE-DB human TR gene sequences so that V and J genes could be assigned. Using the TCRdist pipeline, a later analysis assigned CDR3 sequences along with most-parsimonious VDJ recombination scenarios. In a later analysis, each TCR beta chain was defined by its CDR3 amino acid sequence together with its V-gene family, and reads without a unique V-gene family were excluded. A later analysis removed 450 to 600 highly shared, low-generation-probability nucleotide sequences to deal with suspected cross-contamination and a sequencing artifact. In a later analysis, a clonal expansion index was calculated for each public chain from normalized within-repertoire ranks of inferred template counts. A later analysis computed generation probabilities with a VDJ recombination model fitted to out-of-frame rearrangements, and checked the results against IGoR. In a later analysis, TCR-TCR, TCR-HLA and TCR-CMV co-occurrence was scored with hypergeometric tests, and a repertoire-size bias correction was applied to TCR pairs. A later analysis estimated false discovery rates by permuting HLA or CMV assignments 20 times. In a later analysis, co-occurring TCRs were grouped using DBSCAN, with TCRdist sequence similarity added in when clustering inside HLA-allele-positive subsets. Repertoires with fewer than 30,000 or more than 120,000 public chains, plus five repertoires with anomalous nucleotide sharing, were excluded from co-occurrence clustering. What TCRdb holds here is the immuneACCESS table cut down to in-frame rearrangements. Part of the clones is not present; checked against another copy, under half of the missing clones reflect an unresolved V gene, and the others are unexplained. The V and J calls and clone size were taken over from that table, and D and trimming were inferred from the DNA. This sample has about 130,000 clones in its table, and approximately 82% of those were observed once. 2.5% to 3.5% of the sample belongs to the ten largest clones.

The cohort consisted of approximately 690 healthy bone marrow donors. At the time of sampling, every cohort member was nominally healthy, though immune exposures that went unrecorded were likely present. The donor tested CMV seropositive and was one of the 289 seropositive cohort members. Every donor gave a peripheral blood sample, and the peripheral blood mononuclear cells from that sample were used for TCR beta sequencing. The Qiagen DNeasy Blood Extraction Kit was used to extract genomic DNA from the blood cell samples. The TCR comes from a woman aged 18-29 years in good health and CMV-seropositive. The material sequenced was PBMCs. The sequence is built from TRBV9 and TRBJ2-2; TRBD2 aligns with 11 central bases. CDR3 sequence: CASSVGLAGHTGELFF. The DNA sequence follows: TGTGCCAGCAGCGTAGGACTAGCGGGGCACACCGGGGAGCTGTTTTTT.